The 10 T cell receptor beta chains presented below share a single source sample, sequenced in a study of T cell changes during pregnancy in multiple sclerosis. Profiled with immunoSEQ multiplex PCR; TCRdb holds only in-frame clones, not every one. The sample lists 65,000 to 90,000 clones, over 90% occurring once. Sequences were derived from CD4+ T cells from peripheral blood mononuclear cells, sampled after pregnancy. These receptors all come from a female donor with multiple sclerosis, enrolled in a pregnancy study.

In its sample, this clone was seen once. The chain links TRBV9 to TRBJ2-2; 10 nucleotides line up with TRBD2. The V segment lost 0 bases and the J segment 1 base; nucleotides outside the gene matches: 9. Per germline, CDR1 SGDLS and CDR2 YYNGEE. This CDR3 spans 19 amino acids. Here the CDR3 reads CASSVGTSGPGENTGELFF. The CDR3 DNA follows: TGTGCCAGCAGCGTAGGGACTAGCGGTCCTGGGGAGAACACCGGGGAGCTGTTTTTT.

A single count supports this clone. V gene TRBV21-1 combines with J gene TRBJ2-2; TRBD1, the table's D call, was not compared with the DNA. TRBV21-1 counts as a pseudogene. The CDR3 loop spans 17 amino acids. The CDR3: CASTLYRAGVHTGELFF. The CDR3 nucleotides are TGTGCCAGCACCCTATACAGGGCAGGGGTGCACACCGGGGAGCTGTTTTTT.

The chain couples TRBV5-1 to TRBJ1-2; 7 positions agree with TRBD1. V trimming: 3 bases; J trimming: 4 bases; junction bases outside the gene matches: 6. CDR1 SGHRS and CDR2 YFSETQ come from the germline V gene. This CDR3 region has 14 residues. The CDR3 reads CASSSDPGGYGYTF. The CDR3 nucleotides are TGCGCCAGCAGCTCGGACCCAGGGGGCTATGGCTACACCTTC. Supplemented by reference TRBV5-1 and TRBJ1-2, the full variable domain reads KAGVTQTPRYLIKTRGQQVTLSCSPISGHRSVSWYQQTPGQGLQFLFEYFSETQRNKGNFPGRFSGRQFSNSRSEMNVSTLELGDSALYLCASSSDPGGYGYTFGSGTRLTVV.

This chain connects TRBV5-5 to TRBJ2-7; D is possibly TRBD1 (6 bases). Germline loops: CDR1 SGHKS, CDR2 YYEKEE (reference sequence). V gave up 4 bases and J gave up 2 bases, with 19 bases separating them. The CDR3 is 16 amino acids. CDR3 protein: CASSPIQGVIAYEQYF. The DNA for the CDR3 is TGTGCCAGCAGCCCAATACAGGGAGTGATTGCCTACGAGCAGTACTTC.

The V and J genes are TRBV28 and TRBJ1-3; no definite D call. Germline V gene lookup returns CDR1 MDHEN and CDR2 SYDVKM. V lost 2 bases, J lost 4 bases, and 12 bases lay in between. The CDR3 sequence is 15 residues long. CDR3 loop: CASSLSEVRGNTIYF. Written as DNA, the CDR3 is TGTGCCAGCAGTTTAAGTGAGGTTAGGGGAAACACCATATATTTT. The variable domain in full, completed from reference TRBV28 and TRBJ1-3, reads DVKVTQSSRYLVKRTGEKVFLECVQDMDHENMFWYRQDPGLGLRLIYFSYDVKMKEKGDIPEGYSVSREKKERFSLILESASTNQTSMYLCASSLSEVRGNTIYFGEGSWLTVV.

The CDR3 reads CATQGTGNTIYF. CDR3 bases: TGTGCCACACAGGGTACTGGAAACACCATATATTTT. The chain employs TRBV10-3 and TRBJ1-3, with a possible D match to TRBD1 (6 bases). V lost 10 bases to trimming and J lost 2 bases, with 9 bases between them. CDR1 and CDR2 from the germline V gene are ENHRY and SYGVKD. The CDR3 has 12 amino acids.

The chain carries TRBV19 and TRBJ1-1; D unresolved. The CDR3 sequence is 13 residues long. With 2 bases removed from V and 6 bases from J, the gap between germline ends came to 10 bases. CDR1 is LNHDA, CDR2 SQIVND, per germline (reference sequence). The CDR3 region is CASSIQAQAEAFF. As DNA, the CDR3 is TGTGCCAGTAGTATACAGGCCCAGGCTGAAGCTTTCTTT.

CDR3 sequence: CASSQPGTGGPEAFF. The CDR3 region has the DNA TGCGCCAGCAGCCAACCCGGGACAGGGGGGCCTGAAGCTTTCTTT. The chain carries TRBV4-1 and TRBJ1-1, with 11 bases matching TRBD1. This CDR3 has 15 residues. Trimming at V came to 2 bases and at J to 6 bases, leaving 5 bases not matched to a gene. Germline V lookup: CDR1 MGHRA, CDR2 YSYEKL.

The CDR3 sequence is CASSFLTSGRNNEQFF. CDR3 bases: TGTGCCAGCAGCTTTCTTACTAGCGGGAGGAACAATGAGCAGTTCTTC. This rearrangement joins TRBV5-6 to TRBJ2-1, with 12 nucleotides matching TRBD2. CDR1 and CDR2 (germline): SGHDT, YYEEEE. Trimming took 2 bases from V and 5 from J; bases not matched to a gene: 5. The CDR3 runs to 16 residues.

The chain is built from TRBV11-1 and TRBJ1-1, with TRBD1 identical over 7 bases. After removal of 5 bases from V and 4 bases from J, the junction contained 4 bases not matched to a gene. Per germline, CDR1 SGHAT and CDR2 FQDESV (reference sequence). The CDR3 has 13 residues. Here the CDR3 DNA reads TGTGCCAGCAGCACGAACAGGGGCACTGAAGCTTTCTTT. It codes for CASSTNRGTEAFF.